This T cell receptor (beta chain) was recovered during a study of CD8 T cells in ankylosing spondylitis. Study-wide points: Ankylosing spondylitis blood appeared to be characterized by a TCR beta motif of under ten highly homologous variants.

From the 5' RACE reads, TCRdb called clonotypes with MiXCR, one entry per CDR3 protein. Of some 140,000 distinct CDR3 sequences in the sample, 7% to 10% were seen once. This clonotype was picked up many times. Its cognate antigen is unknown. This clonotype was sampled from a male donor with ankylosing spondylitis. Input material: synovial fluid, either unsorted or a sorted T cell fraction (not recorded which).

The DNA of the CDR3 is TGCGCCAGCAGCCGCGATCTTACTACCTCAGGGGGTTCACCCCTCCACTTT. Translation: CASSRDLTTSGGSPLHF. This chain connects TRBV4-1 to TRBJ1-6; 7 nucleotides align to TRBD1. With 4 bases clipped from V and 9 bases from J, the junction kept 15 bases outside the gene matches. The CDR3 has 17 residues. Germline-derived CDR1 and CDR2 are MGHRA and YSYEKL.